This T cell receptor beta chain came from a study of cytotoxic CD8 clonotypes in ibrutinib-treated CLL. Study in general: Of a cohort that held around 10 relapsed/refractory and some 14 treatment-naive patients, 17 to 18 were IGHV unmutated. With a range of 6 to 36, the median treatment time before response samples were taken was approximately 12 months. Findings and caveats of the study: Age-matched healthy donor levels were exceeded by baseline clonality, which tracked circulating CD8+ T-cell counts. Clonality increased at ibrutinib response, then returned toward baseline at progression.

A word on this clone: The antigen remains undetermined.

Sequencing used immunoSEQ multiplex PCR; TCRdb keeps in-frame clones, though not all of them. Of just over 200,000 clones detected, more than 65% appear once; the ten largest clones hold about 6.2%. The receptor comes from a human donor with chronic lymphocytic leukemia. The sample here was PBMCs, taken after 12 months of ibrutinib treatment.

The CDR3 region has the DNA TGTGCCAGCTATCGTCTGAAAATTCCAACCGGGGAGCTGTTTTTT. Its translation is CASYRLKIPTGELFF. The chain couples TRBV5-6 to TRBJ2-2, with D hard to call. Germline V gene data show CDR1 as SGHDT and CDR2 as YYEEEE. The CDR3 runs to 15 residues. V lost 7 bases and J lost 5, with 18 bases in between.